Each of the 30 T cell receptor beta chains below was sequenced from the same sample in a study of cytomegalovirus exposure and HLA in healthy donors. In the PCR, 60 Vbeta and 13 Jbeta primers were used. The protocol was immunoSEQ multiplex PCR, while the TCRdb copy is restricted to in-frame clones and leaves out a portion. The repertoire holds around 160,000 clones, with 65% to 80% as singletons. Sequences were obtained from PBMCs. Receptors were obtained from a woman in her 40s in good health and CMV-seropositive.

The CDR3 spells CASSLAGNTIYF. CDR3 DNA sequence: TGTGCCAGCAGCTTGGCCGGAAACACCATATATTTT. The chain couples TRBV7-2 to TRBJ1-3; D gene ambiguous. Trimming took off 3 bases at V and 4 bases at J, with 4 bases between the two ends. This CDR3 is 12 amino acids long. Looked up from germline, CDR1 is SGHTA and CDR2 is FQGNSA.

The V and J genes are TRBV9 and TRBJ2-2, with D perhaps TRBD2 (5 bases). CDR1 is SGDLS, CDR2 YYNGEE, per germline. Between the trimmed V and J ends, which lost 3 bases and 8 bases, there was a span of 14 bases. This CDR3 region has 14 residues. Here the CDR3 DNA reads TGTGCCAGCAGCGGGGGTTTCAGCGGAGGGGAGCTGTTTTTT. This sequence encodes CASSGGFSGGELFF.

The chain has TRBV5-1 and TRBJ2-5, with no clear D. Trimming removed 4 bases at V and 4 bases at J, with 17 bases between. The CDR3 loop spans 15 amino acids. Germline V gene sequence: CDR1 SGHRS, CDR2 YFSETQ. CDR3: CASSDSPATGETQYF. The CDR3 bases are TGCGCCAGCAGCGATTCCCCCGCAACCGGAGAGACCCAGTACTTC.

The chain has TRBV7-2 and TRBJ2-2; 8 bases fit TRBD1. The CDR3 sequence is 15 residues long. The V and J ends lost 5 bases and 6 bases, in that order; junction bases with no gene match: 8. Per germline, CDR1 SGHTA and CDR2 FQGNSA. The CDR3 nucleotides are TGTGCCAGCAGCCCAGGACAGGGTTCAGCCGGGGAGCTGTTTTTT. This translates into CASSPGQGSAGELFF.

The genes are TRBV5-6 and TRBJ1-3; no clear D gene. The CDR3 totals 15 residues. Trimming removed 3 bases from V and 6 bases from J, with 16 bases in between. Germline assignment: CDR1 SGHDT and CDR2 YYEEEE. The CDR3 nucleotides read TGTGCCAGCAGCTGGGGAGCGCGGGCTGAAAACACCATATATTTT. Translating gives CASSWGARAENTIYF.

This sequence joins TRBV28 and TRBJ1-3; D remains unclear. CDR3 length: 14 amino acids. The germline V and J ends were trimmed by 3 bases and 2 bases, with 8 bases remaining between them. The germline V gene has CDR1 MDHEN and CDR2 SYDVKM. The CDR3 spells CASSFRRAGNTIYF. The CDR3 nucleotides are TGTGCCAGCAGTTTTCGGAGGGCTGGAAACACCATATATTTT. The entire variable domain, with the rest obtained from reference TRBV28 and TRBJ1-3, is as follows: DVKVTQSSRYLVKRTGEKVFLECVQDMDHENMFWYRQDPGLGLRLIYFSYDVKMKEKGDIPEGYSVSREKKERFSLILESASTNQTSMYLCASSFRRAGNTIYFGEGSWLTVV.

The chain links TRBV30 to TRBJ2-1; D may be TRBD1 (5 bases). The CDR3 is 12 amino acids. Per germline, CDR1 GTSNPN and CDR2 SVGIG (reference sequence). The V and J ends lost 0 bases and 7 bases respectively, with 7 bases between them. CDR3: CAWSVQENEQFF. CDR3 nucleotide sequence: TGTGCCTGGAGTGTACAGGAGAATGAGCAGTTCTTC.

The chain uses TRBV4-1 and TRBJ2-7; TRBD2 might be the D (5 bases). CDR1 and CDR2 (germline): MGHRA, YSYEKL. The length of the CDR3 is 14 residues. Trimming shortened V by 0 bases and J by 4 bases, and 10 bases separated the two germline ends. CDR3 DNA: TGCGCCAGCAGCCAAGATCAGGCGGGTTACGAGCAGTACTTC. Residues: CASSQDQAGYEQYF.

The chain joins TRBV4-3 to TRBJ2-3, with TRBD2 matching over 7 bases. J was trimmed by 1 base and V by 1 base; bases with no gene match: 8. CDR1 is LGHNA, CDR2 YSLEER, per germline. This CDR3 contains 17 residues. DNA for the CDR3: TGCGCCAGCAGCCAAGGGAACGGGAGGTTGGGCACAGATACGCAGTATTTT. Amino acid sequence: CASSQGNGRLGTDTQYF.

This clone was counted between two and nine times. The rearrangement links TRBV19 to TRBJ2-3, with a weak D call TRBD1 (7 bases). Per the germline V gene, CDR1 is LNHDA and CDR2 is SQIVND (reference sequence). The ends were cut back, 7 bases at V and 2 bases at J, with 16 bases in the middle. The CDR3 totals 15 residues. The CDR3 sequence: CASTSPGGITDTQYF. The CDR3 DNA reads TGTGCCAGTACCAGCCCAGGGGGGATCACAGATACGCAGTATTTT.

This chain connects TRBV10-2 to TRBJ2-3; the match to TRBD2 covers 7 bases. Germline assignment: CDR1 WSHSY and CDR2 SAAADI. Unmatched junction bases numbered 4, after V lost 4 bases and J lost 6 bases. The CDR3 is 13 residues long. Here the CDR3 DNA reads TGCGCCAGCAGTGTTGTCGGGAGGGATACGCAGTATTTT. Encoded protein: CASSVVGRDTQYF.

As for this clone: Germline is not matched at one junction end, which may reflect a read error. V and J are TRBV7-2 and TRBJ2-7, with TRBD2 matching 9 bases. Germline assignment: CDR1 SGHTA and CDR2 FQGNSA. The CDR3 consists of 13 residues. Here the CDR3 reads CANSRTSVYEQYF. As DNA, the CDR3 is TGTGCCAACAGCCGGACTAGCGTCTACGAGCAGTACTTC.

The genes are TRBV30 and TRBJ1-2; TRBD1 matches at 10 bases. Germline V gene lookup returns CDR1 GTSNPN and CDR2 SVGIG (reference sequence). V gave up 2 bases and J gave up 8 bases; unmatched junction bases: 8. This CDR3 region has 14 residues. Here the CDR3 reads CAWSRDRGEIGYTF. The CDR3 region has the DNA TGTGCCTGGAGTCGGGACAGGGGTGAGATCGGCTACACCTTC.

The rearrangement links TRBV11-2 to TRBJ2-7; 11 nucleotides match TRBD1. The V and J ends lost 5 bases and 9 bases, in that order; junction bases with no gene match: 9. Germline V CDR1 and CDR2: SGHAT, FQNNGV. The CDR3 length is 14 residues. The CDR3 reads CASSQDRGRDGQYF. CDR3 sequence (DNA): TGTGCCAGCAGCCAGGACAGGGGGCGCGACGGGCAGTACTTC.

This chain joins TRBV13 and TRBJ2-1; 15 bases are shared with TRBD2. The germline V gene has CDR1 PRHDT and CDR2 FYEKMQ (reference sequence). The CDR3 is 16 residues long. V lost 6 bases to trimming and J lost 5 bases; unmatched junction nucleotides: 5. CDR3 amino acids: CASRPGTSGGHNEQFF. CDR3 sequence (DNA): TGTGCCAGCAGGCCGGGGACTAGCGGGGGGCACAATGAGCAGTTCTTC.

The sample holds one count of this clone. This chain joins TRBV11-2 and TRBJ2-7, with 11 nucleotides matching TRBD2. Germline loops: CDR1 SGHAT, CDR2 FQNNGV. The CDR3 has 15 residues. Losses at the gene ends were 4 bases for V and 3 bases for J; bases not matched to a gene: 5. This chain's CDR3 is CASSSGLAAYYEQYF. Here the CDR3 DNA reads TGTGCCAGCAGCTCGGGACTAGCGGCCTACTACGAGCAGTACTTC.

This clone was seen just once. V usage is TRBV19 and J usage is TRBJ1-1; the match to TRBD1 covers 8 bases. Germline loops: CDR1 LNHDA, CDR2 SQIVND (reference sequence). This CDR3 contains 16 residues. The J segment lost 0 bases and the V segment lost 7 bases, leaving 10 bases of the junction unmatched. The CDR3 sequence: CASTNPDRGLNTEAFF. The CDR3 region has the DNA TGTGCCAGTACCAACCCCGACAGGGGACTGAACACTGAAGCTTTCTTT.

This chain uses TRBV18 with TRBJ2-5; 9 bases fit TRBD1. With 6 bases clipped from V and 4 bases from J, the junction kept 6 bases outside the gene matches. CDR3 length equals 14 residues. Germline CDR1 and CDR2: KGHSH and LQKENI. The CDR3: CASSRQGEGETQYF. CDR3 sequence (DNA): TGTGCCAGCTCTAGACAGGGGGAAGGAGAGACCCAGTACTTC.

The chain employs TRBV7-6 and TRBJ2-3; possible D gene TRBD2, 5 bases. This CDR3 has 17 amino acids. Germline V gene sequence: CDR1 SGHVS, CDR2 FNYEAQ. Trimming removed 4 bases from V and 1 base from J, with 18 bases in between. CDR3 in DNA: TGTGCCAGCAGCTGGTCGGCTGGTGGGAGTGGCACAGATACGCAGTATTTT. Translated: CASSWSAGGSGTDTQYF.

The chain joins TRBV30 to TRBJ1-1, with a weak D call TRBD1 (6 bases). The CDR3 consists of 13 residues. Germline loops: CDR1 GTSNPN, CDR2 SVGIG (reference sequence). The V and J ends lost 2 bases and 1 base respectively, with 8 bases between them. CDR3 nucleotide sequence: TGTGCCTGGAGTCGGGGGGCGAACACTGAAGCTTTCTTT. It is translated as CAWSRGANTEAFF.

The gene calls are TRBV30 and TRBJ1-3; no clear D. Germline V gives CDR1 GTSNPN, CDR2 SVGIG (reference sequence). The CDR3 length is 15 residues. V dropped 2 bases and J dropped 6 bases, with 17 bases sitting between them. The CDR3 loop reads CAWSYGFAQENTIYF. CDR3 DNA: TGTGCCTGGAGTTATGGCTTTGCCCAAGAAAACACCATATATTTT. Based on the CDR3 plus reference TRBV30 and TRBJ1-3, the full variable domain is SQTIHQWPATLVQPVGSPLSLECTVEGTSNPNLYWYRQAAGRGLQLLFYSVGIGQISSEVPQNLSASRPQDRQFILSSKKLLLSDSGFYLCAWSYGFAQENTIYFGEGSWLTVV.

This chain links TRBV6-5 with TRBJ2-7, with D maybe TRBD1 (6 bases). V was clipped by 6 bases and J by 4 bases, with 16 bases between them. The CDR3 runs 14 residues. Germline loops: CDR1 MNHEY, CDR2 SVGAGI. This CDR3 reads CASRGPQGMYEQYF. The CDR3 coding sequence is TGTGCCAGCAGGGGCCCCCAGGGGATGTACGAGCAGTACTTC.

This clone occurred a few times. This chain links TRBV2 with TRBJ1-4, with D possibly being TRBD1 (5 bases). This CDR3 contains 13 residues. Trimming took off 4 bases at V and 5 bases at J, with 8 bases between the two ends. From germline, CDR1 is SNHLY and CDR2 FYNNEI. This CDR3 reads CASSGQGNEKLFF. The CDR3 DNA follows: TGTGCCAGCAGTGGGCAGGGAAATGAAAAACTGTTTTTT.

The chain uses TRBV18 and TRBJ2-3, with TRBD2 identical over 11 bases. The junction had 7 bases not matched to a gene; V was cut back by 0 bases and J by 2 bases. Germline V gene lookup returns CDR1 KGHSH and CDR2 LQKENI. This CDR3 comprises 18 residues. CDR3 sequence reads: CASSPPGLAGGLTDTQYF. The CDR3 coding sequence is TGTGCCAGCTCACCACCCGGGCTAGCGGGGGGCCTCACAGATACGCAGTATTTT. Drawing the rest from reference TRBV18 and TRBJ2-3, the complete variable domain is NAGVMQNPRHLVRRRGQEARLRCSPMKGHSHVYWYRQLPEEGLKFMVYLQKENIIDESGMPKERFSAEFPKEGPSILRIQQVVRGDSAAYFCASSPPGLAGGLTDTQYFGPGTRLTVL.

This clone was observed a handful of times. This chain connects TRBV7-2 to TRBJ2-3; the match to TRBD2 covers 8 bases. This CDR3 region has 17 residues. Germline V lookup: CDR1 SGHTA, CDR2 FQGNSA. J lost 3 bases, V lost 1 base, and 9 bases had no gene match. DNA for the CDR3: TGTGCCAGCAGCTTAGAAGCAGCGGGAGCAGGAACAGATACGCAGTATTTT. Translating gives CASSLEAAGAGTDTQYF.

CDR3 sequence (DNA): TGCGCCAGCAGCCAGGACAGGGCTTACTACAATGAGCAGTTCTTC. Its translation: CASSQDRAYYNEQFF. This chain uses TRBV4-3 with TRBJ2-1, with 8 bases identical to TRBD1. After removal of 3 bases from V and 3 bases from J, the junction contained 4 bases not matched to a gene. The CDR3 contains 15 residues. Germline CDR1 and CDR2: LGHNA and YSLEER.

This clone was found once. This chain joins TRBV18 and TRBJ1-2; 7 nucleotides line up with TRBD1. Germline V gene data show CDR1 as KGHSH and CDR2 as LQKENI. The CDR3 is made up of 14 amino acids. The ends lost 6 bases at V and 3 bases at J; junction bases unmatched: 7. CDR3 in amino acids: CASSPGQVDYGYTF. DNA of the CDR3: TGTGCCAGCTCCCCAGGACAGGTAGACTATGGCTACACCTTC.

CDR3 DNA sequence: TGTGTCCTCATCACGATACGGACTCTTACCTACGAGCAGTACTTC. This gives the protein CVLITIRTLTYEQYF. The rearrangement uses TRBV27 and TRBJ2-5; perhaps TRBD2 as D (5 bases). The better agreement between TRBJ2-7 and the DNA end casts doubt on the J call. CDR1 and CDR2 from the germline V gene are MNHEY and SMNVEV (reference sequence). The length of the CDR3 is 15 residues.

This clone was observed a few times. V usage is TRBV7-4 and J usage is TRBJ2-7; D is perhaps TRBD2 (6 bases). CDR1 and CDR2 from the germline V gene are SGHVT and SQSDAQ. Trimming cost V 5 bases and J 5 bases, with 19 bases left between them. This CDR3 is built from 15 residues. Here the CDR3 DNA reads TGTGCCAGCAGCCCAACCATTGGGGGGAAGGACGAGCAGTACTTC. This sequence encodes CASSPTIGGKDEQYF.

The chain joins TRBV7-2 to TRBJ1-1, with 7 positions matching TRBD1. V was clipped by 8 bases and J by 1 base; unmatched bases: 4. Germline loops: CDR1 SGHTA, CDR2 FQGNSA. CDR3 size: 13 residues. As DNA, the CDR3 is TGTGCCAGCGGGGGACAGCAGAACACTGAAGCTTTCTTT. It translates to CASGGQQNTEAFF.